This T cell receptor beta chain comes out of a study of cytomegalovirus exposure and HLA in healthy donors. Study context: Of several hundred genotyped donors, approximately 84% clustered with self-reported Caucasian donors. Study-level findings and limits: Reports indicate that TCR beta sequences accurately predicted the HLA-A and HLA-B alleles of most subjects. Versus the approximately 720-donor mean, an Asian-associated ancestry cluster reportedly showed fewer N-insertions in a later analysis.

Primers included in the PCR were 60 Vbeta and 13 Jbeta primers. Clones were read by immunoSEQ multiplex PCR, and TCRdb kept only the in-frame ones, dropping some. Of around 120,000 clones listed, around 84% are singletons. V was shortened by 4 bases and J by 1 base, with 14 bases between the two germline ends. The germline gives CDR1 SGHNT, CDR2 YYREEE (reference sequence). The CDR3 is 15 residues long. This clone was observed a few times. What it binds is not known. The sample consisted of PBMCs. The origin of this receptor is a woman aged 25-40 years in good health and CMV-seropositive. The genes are TRBV5-4 and TRBJ1-1, with no clear D. CDR3 protein: CASSRPPGTNTEAFF. The CDR3 nucleotides are TGTGCCAGCAGCCGGCCCCCGGGTACGAACACTGAAGCTTTCTTT.